The T cell receptor (beta chain) described here comes from a study of cytomegalovirus exposure and HLA in healthy donors. General study findings and limits: Reported performance of the classifier showed diagnosis of cytomegalovirus status with high specificity and sensitivity. When analyzed later, a missense DCLRE1C variant was found to be linked to TCR beta V- and J-gene trimming.

There are 16 residues in the CDR3. Germline V CDR1 and CDR2: MGHRA, YSYEKL. The V and J ends lost 1 base and 2 bases respectively, with 12 bases between them. As regards this clone: The antigen is unknown.

Primers included in the PCR were 60 Vbeta and 13 Jbeta primers. Measured with immunoSEQ multiplex PCR; TCRdb has only the in-frame clones, and not every one. This sample has over 110,000 clones, with approximately 84% found just once. The chain uses TRBV4-1 and TRBJ1-5, with D unresolved. The origin of this receptor is a woman aged 55-69 years in good health and CMV-seropositive. Material: PBMCs. CDR3 DNA sequence: TGCGCCAGCAGCCAAGGGGCAGCTGCTCGCAATCAGCCCCAGCATTTT. Translating gives CASSQGAAARNQPQHF.